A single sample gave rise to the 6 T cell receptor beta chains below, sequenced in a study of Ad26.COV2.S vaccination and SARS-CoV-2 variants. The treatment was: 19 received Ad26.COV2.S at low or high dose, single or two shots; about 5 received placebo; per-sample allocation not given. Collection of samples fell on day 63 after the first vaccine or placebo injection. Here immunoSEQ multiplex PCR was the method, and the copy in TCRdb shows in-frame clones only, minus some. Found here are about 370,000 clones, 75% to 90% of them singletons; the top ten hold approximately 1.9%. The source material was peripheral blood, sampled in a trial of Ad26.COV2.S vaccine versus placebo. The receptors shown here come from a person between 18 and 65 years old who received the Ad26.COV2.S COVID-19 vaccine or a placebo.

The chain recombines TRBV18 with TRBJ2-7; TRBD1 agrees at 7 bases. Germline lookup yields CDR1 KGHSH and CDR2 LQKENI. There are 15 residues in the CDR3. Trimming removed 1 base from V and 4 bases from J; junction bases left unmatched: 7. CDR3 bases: TGTGCCAGCTCACCACGCCGGGACAGCTTATACGAGCAGTACTTC. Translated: CASSPRRDSLYEQYF.

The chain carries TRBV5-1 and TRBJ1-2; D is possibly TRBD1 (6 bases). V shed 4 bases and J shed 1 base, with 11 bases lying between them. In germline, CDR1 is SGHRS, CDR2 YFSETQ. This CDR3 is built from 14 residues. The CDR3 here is CASSPSQGNYGYTF. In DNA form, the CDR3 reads TGCGCCAGCAGCCCCTCACAGGGTAACTATGGCTACACCTTC.

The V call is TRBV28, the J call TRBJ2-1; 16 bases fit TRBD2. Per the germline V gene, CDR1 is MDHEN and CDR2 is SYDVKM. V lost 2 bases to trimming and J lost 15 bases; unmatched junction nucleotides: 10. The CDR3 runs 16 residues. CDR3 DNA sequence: TGTGCCAGCAGTTTAGGCCCGGGACTAGCGGGAGGGCCTGGGTTCTTC. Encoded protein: CASSLGPGLAGGPGFF.

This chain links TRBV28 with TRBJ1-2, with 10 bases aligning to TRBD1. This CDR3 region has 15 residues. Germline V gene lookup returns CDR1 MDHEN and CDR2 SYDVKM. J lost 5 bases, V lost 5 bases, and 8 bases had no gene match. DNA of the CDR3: TGTGCCAGCAGTCCAGGGACAGGGGTAGGGTATGGCTACACCTTC. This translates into CASSPGTGVGYGYTF.

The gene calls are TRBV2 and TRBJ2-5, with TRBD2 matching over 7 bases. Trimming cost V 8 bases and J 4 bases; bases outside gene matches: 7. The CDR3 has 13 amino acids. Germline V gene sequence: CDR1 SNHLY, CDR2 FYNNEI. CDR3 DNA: TGTGCCAGCCGAAGGTTAGCGGGAGAGACCCAGTACTTC. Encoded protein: CASRRLAGETQYF.

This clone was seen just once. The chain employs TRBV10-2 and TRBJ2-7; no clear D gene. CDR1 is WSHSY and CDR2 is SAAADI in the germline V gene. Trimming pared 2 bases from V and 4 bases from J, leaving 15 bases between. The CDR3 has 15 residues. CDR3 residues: CASSEGWSAQYEQYF. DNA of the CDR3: TGCGCCAGCAGTGAGGGTTGGTCGGCCCAGTACGAGCAGTACTTC.